This TCR beta chain was captured in a study of blood T cell repertoires in COVID-19. Study background: Both acute and convalescent COVID-19 samples were obtained from the United States, Italy and Spain. PBMCs, B-cell-depleted T cells, or T cells provided the cDNA or gDNA that made up the material.

The V segment lost 4 bases and the J segment 7 bases; nucleotides outside the gene matches: 7. Germline V lookup: CDR1 LGHDT, CDR2 YNNKEL (reference sequence). This CDR3 has 14 residues. Under the authors' procedure: Nucleated cell number was recorded as an estimate derived from reference gene primer amplification. Clones were read by immunoSEQ multiplex PCR, and TCRdb kept only the in-frame ones, dropping some. V, J and clone size are taken as reported in that table, and D and trimming were inferred from the DNA itself. This sample yields some 56,000 clones, of which more than 70% are seen a single time; approximately 23% belongs to the top ten.

This TCR came from a woman older than 75 with acute or convalescent COVID-19. This chain connects TRBV3-1 (or the pseudogene TRBV3-2) to TRBJ1-2; 9 bases agree with TRBD1. The sample was peripheral blood. The CDR3 spells CASSPSRDRVGYTF. CDR3 DNA sequence: TGTGCCAGCAGCCCGTCCCGGGACAGGGTTGGCTACACCTTC.